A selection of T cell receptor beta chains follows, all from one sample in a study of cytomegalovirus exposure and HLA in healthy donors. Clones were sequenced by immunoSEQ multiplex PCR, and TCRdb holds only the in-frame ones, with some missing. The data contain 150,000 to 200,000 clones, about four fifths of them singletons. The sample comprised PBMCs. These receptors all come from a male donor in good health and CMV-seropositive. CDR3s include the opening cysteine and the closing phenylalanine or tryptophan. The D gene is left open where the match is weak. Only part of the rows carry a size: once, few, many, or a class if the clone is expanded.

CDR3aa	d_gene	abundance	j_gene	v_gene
CASRTVGGTEAFF	-	-	TRBJ1-1	TRBV19
CASSQQGREKLFF	-	-	TRBJ1-4	TRBV5-1
CASSRGTGGHEQFF	TRBD1	few	TRBJ2-1	TRBV5-8
CASSYRDREEKLFF	TRBD1	-	TRBJ1-4	TRBV6-5
CASSPGGTSGYQETQYF	TRBD2	-	TRBJ2-5	TRBV11-3
CASRPAGVLSYNEQFF	TRBD2	few	TRBJ2-1	TRBV19
CASSSPSRETQYF	-	-	TRBJ2-5	TRBV28
CASRTGTSGSKNEQYF	TRBD2	-	TRBJ2-7	TRBV7-9
CASSSGQGNYGYTF	TRBD1	-	TRBJ1-2	TRBV28
CASSITAVSNQPQHF	-	-	TRBJ1-5	TRBV19
CASSLFGTSGSSYNEQFF	TRBD2	-	TRBJ2-1	TRBV28
CASSLGTGWIPNTEAFF	-	-	TRBJ1-1	TRBV27
CASRAGGGRGHEQYF	-	few	TRBJ2-7	TRBV19
CASSRDRVNTEAFF	TRBD1	few	TRBJ1-1	TRBV27
CASSMTSGGEETQYF	TRBD2	once	TRBJ2-5	TRBV9
CACGGQGLTDTQYF	TRBD1	once	TRBJ2-3	TRBV30
CASRSGLAGATEQFF	TRBD2	-	TRBJ2-1	TRBV28
CSATTTVRVGGELFF	-	-	TRBJ2-2	TRBV29-1
CASRYSTGTSSYEQYF	TRBD2	-	TRBJ2-7	TRBV7-8
CASSFRVGSYEQYF	-	-	TRBJ2-7	TRBV11-2
CASSGRVASTDTQYF	-	-	TRBJ2-3	TRBV7-9
CASSAGHGNGGYTF	-	-	TRBJ1-2	TRBV4-3
CAWSLTAVHRDYGYTF	-	-	TRBJ1-2	TRBV30
CSVEFRTDRNYGYTF	-	-	TRBJ1-2	TRBV29-1
CASSAGTGHQPQHF	TRBD1	-	TRBJ1-5	TRBV9
CATSRGRSGGLNYEQYF	TRBD2	-	-	TRBV15
CASSLAGTSGYTF	-	-	TRBJ1-2	TRBV5-6
CASSPEGQSYNEQFF	TRBD1	-	TRBJ2-1	TRBV9
CASATEYNQPQHF	-	few	TRBJ1-5	TRBV27
CASSYSRGNYEQYF	-	-	-	TRBV6-5
CASSYSTDWAYEQYF	-	-	TRBJ2-7	TRBV6-5
CASSASGSPDTQYF	TRBD2	-	TRBJ2-3	TRBV18
CAWTPDTSGNTIYF	-	-	TRBJ1-3	TRBV30
CASSGLAGGPSQQYF	TRBD2	-	TRBJ2-7	TRBV2
CASSQEGQGWNEQFF	-	-	TRBJ2-1	TRBV7-2
CASSRLPGQGVGTDTQYF	TRBD1	-	TRBJ2-3	TRBV7-7
CASSIVTSGKNIQYF	TRBD2	-	TRBJ2-4	TRBV19
CASSPRGSGPFYNEQFF	TRBD2	-	TRBJ2-1	TRBV7-2
CASTLAGAKSTDTQYF	-	once	TRBJ2-3	TRBV5-6
CASSLTGGGGAFF	TRBD1	-	TRBJ1-1	TRBV11-3
CASSRGLAGGNTGELFF	TRBD2	-	TRBJ2-2	TRBV19
CAWTFPGYNEKLFF	-	-	TRBJ1-4	TRBV30
CAWSAWGGAFF	-	few	TRBJ1-1	TRBV30
CAWRGGSDSYNEQFF	TRBD2	-	TRBJ2-1	TRBV30
CASSSRTGPSYEQYF	TRBD1	once	TRBJ2-7	TRBV6-1
CASNSPGLGGNEQFF	TRBD2	-	TRBJ2-1	TRBV9
CACKLKAAYEQYF	-	-	TRBJ2-7	TRBV30
CASSDQRGLYGYTF	-	-	TRBJ1-2	TRBV6-1
CASRQGEGTQYF	-	once	TRBJ2-3	TRBV5-5
CASSGTGAGANGLTF	TRBD1	-	TRBJ2-6	TRBV6-1